These 27 T cell receptor beta chains share one sample of origin, sequenced in a study of response to subunit inactivated influenza vaccine. One entry per CDR3 protein, called by TCRdb with MiXCR from the RT-PCR reads. The table has about 570,000 distinct CDR3 sequences, over 9% seen once; the top ten hold roughly 11%. This same sample was also taken into another study, of T cells expressing NK-cell markers. This second report adds: UMIs accompanied the 5'RACE template switching by which TCR beta cDNA was made.

Source: PBMCs from blood, taken on the day of vaccination. These receptors originate from a man in his forties or fifties who received an inactivated influenza vaccine.

This clonotype was observed many times. The chain links TRBV20-1 to TRBJ1-2, with D perhaps TRBD1 (6 bases). The CDR3 totals 13 residues. Trimming removed 3 bases at V and 12 bases at J, with 20 bases between. Germline CDR1 reads DFQATT; CDR2 reads SNEGSKA (reference sequence). The CDR3 protein is CSARGTFSPGDTF. CDR3 sequence (DNA): TGCAGTGCTAGGGGGACATTTAGTCCTGGGGACACCTTC.

The chain carries TRBV10-3 and TRBJ1-4; D is unclear. The V gene lost 4 bases and the J gene lost 4 bases, with 10 bases spanning the gap. The CDR3 contains 14 residues. Germline values: CDR1 ENHRY, CDR2 SYGVKD. CDR3 region: CAISASDLNEKLFF. The CDR3 DNA reads as TGTGCCATCAGTGCATCGGACCTTAATGAAAAACTGTTTTTT.

The V and J genes are TRBV19 and TRBJ2-3, with 7 positions matching TRBD1. Germline V gene sequence: CDR1 LNHDA, CDR2 SQIVND (reference sequence). The CDR3 consists of 14 residues. The V and J ends lost 4 bases and 0 bases, in that order; junction bases with no gene match: 1. CDR3 sequence: CASSTRGSTDTQYF. The DNA of the CDR3 is TGTGCCAGTAGTACCAGGGGGAGCACAGATACGCAGTATTTT.

The CDR3 protein is CASSLDRGRSEQYF. In DNA form, the CDR3 reads TGTGCCAGCAGTCTGGACAGGGGGCGTAGCGAGCAGTACTTC. V and J are TRBV28 and TRBJ2-7; 11 nucleotides agree with TRBD1. This CDR3 has 14 residues. Per germline, CDR1 MDHEN and CDR2 SYDVKM. V shed 5 bases and J 6 bases; nucleotides not matched to a gene: 6.

This clonotype has more than one count but fewer than ten. The chain combines TRBV5-1 with TRBJ2-5, with 7 bases that match TRBD1. The V and J ends lost 2 bases and 5 bases, in that order; junction bases with no gene match: 6. The CDR3 runs 14 residues. CDR1 is SGHRS, CDR2 YFSETQ, per germline. CDR3: CASSLTGVWETQYF. The CDR3 region has the DNA TGCGCCAGCAGCTTAACAGGGGTGTGGGAGACCCAGTACTTC.

In this sample, this clonotype turned up a few times. This chain links TRBV11-1 with TRBJ2-5, with D tentatively TRBD2 (6 bases). V was clipped by 1 base and J by 4 bases, with 13 bases between them. CDR3 length: 15 residues. Germline V gives CDR1 SGHAT, CDR2 FQDESV (reference sequence). DNA of the CDR3: TGTGCCAGCAGCTTAGGATCCTCCGGGAGAGAGACCCAGTACTTC. This encodes CASSLGSSGRETQYF.

The J gene is TRBJ2-1, the V gene TRBV6-2 or TRBV6-3; the D is unclear. Germline CDR1 is MNHEY and CDR2 is SVGEGT. CDR3 length: 17 residues. V shed 4 bases and J shed 0 bases, with 16 bases lying between them. The CDR3 protein is CASSSDFTDSSYNEQFF. The CDR3 nucleotides are TGTGCCAGCAGTTCCGACTTCACAGATTCCTCCTACAATGAGCAGTTCTTC.

This clonotype has a handful of counts. The chain uses TRBV25-1 and TRBJ2-1; tentatively, D is TRBD1 (6 bases). CDR3 length: 16 amino acids. In germline, CDR1 is MGHDK, CDR2 SYGVNS. The V end was cut by 2 bases, the J end by 4 bases, with 15 bases between. CDR3 in amino acids: CASSEISGTPYNEQFF. The CDR3 DNA sequence: TGTGCCAGCAGTGAAATCTCCGGGACACCATACAATGAGCAGTTCTTC.

This clonotype was seen a handful of times. The V and J genes are TRBV30 and TRBJ1-2, with 9 bases matching TRBD1. The CDR3 is 16 amino acids. Trimming at V came to 2 bases and at J to 3 bases, leaving 10 bases not matched to a gene. The germline CDR1 and CDR2 sequences are GTSNPN and SVGIG (reference sequence). This CDR3 reads CAWSPPGQGRYYGYTF. The CDR3 region has the DNA TGTGCCTGGAGTCCTCCGGGACAGGGAAGATACTATGGCTACACCTTC. Combining the CDR3 with reference TRBV30 and TRBJ1-2 gives the whole variable domain SQTIHQWPATLVQPVGSPLSLECTVEGTSNPNLYWYRQAAGRGLQLLFYSVGIGQISSEVPQNLSASRPQDRQFILSSKKLLLSDSGFYLCAWSPPGQGRYYGYTFGSGTRLTVV.

A few counts support this clonotype. CDR3 DNA: TGTGCCAGCAGTACCCCGGGACAGGGTTATGAGCAGTTCTTC. The encoded protein is CASSTPGQGYEQFF. V and J are TRBV27 and TRBJ2-1; 9 bases are a match to TRBD1. Per germline, CDR1 MNHEY and CDR2 SMNVEV (reference sequence). V lost 5 bases, J lost 8 bases, and 7 bases stayed unmatched. The CDR3 length is 14 residues.

The chain uses TRBV7-2 and TRBJ2-5; 8 bases line up with TRBD1. The CDR3 extends over 16 amino acids. Germline V gene lookup returns CDR1 SGHTA and CDR2 FQGNSA. V dropped 1 base and J dropped 0; count of bases not matched to a gene: 4. CDR3 DNA sequence: TGTGCCAGCAGCTTAGTGACAGGGGTGTACCAAGAGACCCAGTACTTC. It yields the protein CASSLVTGVYQETQYF.

This clonotype was recorded many times. This chain connects TRBV27 to TRBJ2-7; D possibly uses TRBD1 or TRBD2 (5 bases each). Germline CDR1 MNHEY, CDR2 SMNVEV (reference sequence). V shed 0 bases and J shed 2 bases, with 11 bases lying between them. This CDR3 is built from 15 residues. CDR3 amino acids: CASSLSFQGAYEQYF. CDR3 in DNA: TGTGCCAGCAGTTTATCGTTTCAGGGAGCCTACGAGCAGTACTTC.

The chain uses TRBV11-2 and TRBJ2-3, with D perhaps TRBD2 (7 bases). Germline V lookup: CDR1 SGHAT, CDR2 FQNNGV. V lost 2 bases, J lost 3 bases, and 12 bases lay in between. The CDR3 is 15 amino acids. CDR3 amino acids: CASSLRGGRTDTQYF. CDR3 in DNA: TGTGCCAGCAGCTTAAGGGGGGGCAGGACAGATACGCAGTATTTT.

The chain joins TRBV12-3 or TRBV12-4 to TRBJ1-5; 9 bases match TRBD1. J was trimmed by 6 bases and V by 1 base; bases with no gene match: 7. CDR3 length equals 16 residues. The CDR3 loop reads CASSLGGQGFSQPQHF. The CDR3 DNA is TGTGCCAGCAGTTTAGGGGGACAGGGATTTTCTCAGCCCCAGCATTTT.

The chain employs TRBV6-4 and TRBJ2-1; no clear D. In germline, CDR1 is MRHNA, CDR2 SNTAGT. The V end lost 0 bases, the J end lost 0 bases, and 9 bases lay between the germline ends. The CDR3 sequence is 16 residues long. CDR3 DNA: TGTGCCAGCAGTGACTCACTCGTAAGCTCCTACAATGAGCAGTTCTTC. It is translated as CASSDSLVSSYNEQFF.

CDR3 nucleotides: TGTGCCAGCAGTTTACGGGACAGGGACGATACGCAGTATTTT. The encoded protein is CASSLRDRDDTQYF. V usage is TRBV28 and J usage is TRBJ2-3, with 9 bases that match TRBD1. Per the germline V gene, CDR1 is MDHEN and CDR2 is SYDVKM. The CDR3 has 14 amino acids. The ends lost 2 bases at V and 6 bases at J; junction bases unmatched: 3.

In this sample, this clonotype turned up a few times. The genes are TRBV5-1 and TRBJ1-6; D possibly corresponds to TRBD1 (6 bases). The CDR3 runs to 16 residues. Deletions cut 0 bases from V and 2 bases from J, with 9 bases between. Looked up from germline, CDR1 is SGHRS and CDR2 is YFSETQ. CDR3 sequence (DNA): TGCGCCAGCAGCTTGGGGGACAATACCTATAATTCACCCCTCCACTTT. Translated, it gives CASSLGDNTYNSPLHF.

This clonotype was detected many times. The V and J genes are TRBV7-9 and TRBJ2-3, with unresolved D. Germline assignment: CDR1 SEHNR and CDR2 FQNEAQ (reference sequence). Deletions cut 1 base from V and 4 bases from J, with 3 bases between. This CDR3 contains 12 residues. The chain's CDR3 is CASSLVADTQYF. CDR3 bases: TGTGCCAGCAGCTTAGTTGCAGATACGCAGTATTTT.

In its sample, this clonotype was seen many times. The chain is built from TRBV7-2 and TRBJ2-1, with D tentatively TRBD2 (5 bases). From germline, CDR1 is SGHTA and CDR2 FQGNSA. The length of the CDR3 is 15 residues. V lost 1 base to trimming and J lost 7 bases, with 14 bases between them. In nucleotides, the CDR3 is TGTGCCAGCAGCTTAGATTTCGCTAGCAGTAATGAGCAGTTCTTC. Encoded protein: CASSLDFASSNEQFF.

There are a few counts of this clonotype. The rearrangement links TRBV28 to TRBJ2-7; D is uncertain. Germline V gives CDR1 MDHEN, CDR2 SYDVKM. The V end was cut by 3 bases, the J end by 3 bases, with 9 bases between. The length of the CDR3 is 13 residues. The CDR3 DNA follows: TGTGCCAGCAGTTTCGACTTTAGCTACGAGCAGTACTTC. Its translation: CASSFDFSYEQYF.

The count of this clonotype is one. This chain joins TRBV25-1 and TRBJ2-7, with TRBD2 identical over 7 bases. Germline CDR1 MGHDK, CDR2 SYGVNS. This CDR3 contains 15 residues. The ends lost 8 bases at V and 2 bases at J; junction bases unmatched: 12. The CDR3 region has the DNA TGTGCCAGCGATATTAAAACTAGCGTGCCCTACGAGCAGTACTTC. Translating it yields CASDIKTSVPYEQYF.

This chain joins TRBV4-2 and TRBJ2-3; either TRBD1 or TRBD2 may supply D (6 bases each). V lost 0 bases to trimming and J lost 1 base, with 14 bases between them. The CDR3 is 17 amino acids. In germline, CDR1 is LGHNA, CDR2 YNFKEQ. This CDR3 is CASSQDPGGTRTDTQYF. The CDR3 nucleotides are TGTGCCAGCAGCCAAGATCCTGGCGGGACACGCACAGATACGCAGTATTTT.

This clonotype was observed a handful of times. The V and J genes are TRBV4-3 and TRBJ2-7; 8 positions match TRBD2. The CDR3 runs 15 residues. V lost 1 base and J lost 3; bases outside the gene matches: 5. From germline, CDR1 is LGHNA and CDR2 YSLEER. CDR3: CASSQATSGYYEQYF. In DNA form, the CDR3 reads TGCGCCAGCAGCCAAGCTACTAGCGGATACTACGAGCAGTACTTC.

The chain is built from TRBV7-3 and TRBJ1-1; 9 bases are a match to TRBD1. J lost 4 bases, V lost 5 bases, and 11 bases had no gene match. Germline V gives CDR1 SGHTA, CDR2 FQGTGA. CDR3 length: 16 amino acids. The CDR3 nucleotides are TGTGCCAGCAGCATGTGGGACAGGGTTTTAGTCACTGAAGCTTTCTTT. Translating it yields CASSMWDRVLVTEAFF.

This clonotype was seen repeatedly, ten times or more. This chain connects TRBV9 to TRBJ2-5; TRBD2 aligns across 13 bases. Germline values: CDR1 SGDLS, CDR2 YYNGEE. The CDR3 runs 16 residues. V was pared by 3 bases and J by 4 bases, with 6 bases of the junction left unmatched. The CDR3 DNA reads TGTGCCAGCAGCGGCCGGACTAGCGGGAGTCGAGAGACCCAGTACTTC. This gives the protein CASSGRTSGSRETQYF.

The chain has TRBV5-1 and TRBJ2-5, with D possibly matching TRBD1 (6 bases). There are 14 residues in the CDR3. Trimming shortened V by 3 bases and J by 2 bases, and 11 bases separated the two germline ends. Germline-derived CDR1 and CDR2 are SGHRS and YFSETQ. The CDR3 nucleotides are TGCGCCAGCAGCTCACAGGGCTTTCAAGAGACCCAGTACTTC. It yields the protein CASSSQGFQETQYF.

A few counts support this clonotype. The J gene is TRBJ1-2, the V gene TRBV5-4, with TRBD1 matching over 7 bases. Losses at the gene ends were 0 bases for V and 8 bases for J; bases not matched to a gene: 4. The V gene's germline CDR1 is SGHNT and CDR2 YYREEE (reference sequence). This CDR3 has 13 amino acids. CDR3 region: CASSLDRGGGYTF. In DNA form, the CDR3 reads TGTGCCAGCAGCTTGGACAGGGGTGGGGGCTACACCTTC.